Below, 23 T cell receptor beta chains from the same sample are listed, as sequenced in a study of OX40 agonist ivuxolimab in advanced cancers. Clones were sequenced by immunoSEQ multiplex PCR, and TCRdb holds only the in-frame ones, with some missing. The table lists about 70,000 clones, around 88% of them singletons. The sequencing here drew on CD4+ or CD8+ T cells sorted from blood, taken in a trial of the OX40 agonist ivuxolimab. All receptors come from an adult with an advanced solid tumor such as melanoma, head and neck, liver or kidney cancer.

The chain is built from TRBV7-2 and TRBJ1-3; D gene uncertain. The V gene lost 6 bases and the J gene lost 3 bases, with 12 bases spanning the gap. The germline V gene encodes CDR1 SGHTA and CDR2 FQGNSA. The CDR3 loop spans 14 amino acids. The CDR3 here is CASRIGLSGNTIYF. Here the CDR3 DNA reads TGTGCCAGCAGGATCGGACTGAGTGGAAACACCATATATTTT.

The rearrangement joins TRBV27 to TRBJ1-1; 9 nucleotides agree with TRBD1. CDR1 and CDR2 (germline): MNHEY, SMNVEV (reference sequence). V lost 3 bases to trimming and J lost 4 bases; unmatched junction nucleotides: 6. This CDR3 is 15 amino acids long. DNA of the CDR3: TGTGCCAGCAGTTTGACAGGGGGTACGGTCACTGAAGCTTTCTTT. Its protein is CASSLTGGTVTEAFF.

J is TRBJ2-4 and V is TRBV6-6, with 7 bases identical to TRBD1. J gave up 0 bases and V 6 bases, and 5 bases lay outside the gene matches. The germline V gene has CDR1 MNHNY and CDR2 SVGAGI (reference sequence). The CDR3 runs to 15 residues. CDR3 DNA: TGTGCCAGCAGCGGGACAGCGGAAGCCAAAAACATTCAGTACTTC. Translated: CASSGTAEAKNIQYF.

The gene calls are TRBV7-3 and TRBJ2-1; 7 positions match TRBD1. V lost 4 bases to trimming and J lost 6 bases; unmatched junction nucleotides: 9. Germline V gives CDR1 SGHTA, CDR2 FQGTGA. This CDR3 spans 15 amino acids. The CDR3 nucleotides are TGTGCCAGCAGCTCAACCGGGACAGTGACCAATGAGCAGTTCTTC. This encodes CASSSTGTVTNEQFF.

The V gene is TRBV19, the J gene TRBJ2-1; D unresolved. Germline loops: CDR1 LNHDA, CDR2 SQIVND (reference sequence). V lost 6 bases and J lost 5, with 17 bases in between. The CDR3 loop spans 15 amino acids. In nucleotides, the CDR3 is TGTGCCAGTAGGGAGTATGGCCGGTTCGACAATGAGCAGTTCTTC. This gives the protein CASREYGRFDNEQFF.

The chain carries TRBV6-5 and TRBJ2-7, with D possibly TRBD1 on 6 matching bases. Trimming pared 8 bases from V and 5 bases from J, leaving 22 bases between. This CDR3 has 15 residues. Germline loops: CDR1 MNHEY, CDR2 SVGAGI. CDR3 bases: TGTGCCAGCTCCCGAGGGCTACAGGGTTCAAACGAGCAGTACTTC. This encodes CASSRGLQGSNEQYF.

The chain couples TRBV6-1 to TRBJ1-3, with a weak D call TRBD1 (5 bases). The germline V and J ends were trimmed by 1 base and 7 bases, with 14 bases remaining between them. This CDR3 has 15 amino acids. Germline lookup yields CDR1 MNHNS and CDR2 SASEGT. The CDR3 nucleotides are TGTGCCAGCAGTGAAGATGGACCTAGGGGCAACACCATATATTTT. Translating gives CASSEDGPRGNTIYF.

The chain has TRBV6-6 and TRBJ1-5; D remains unclear. CDR3 length: 13 residues. With 6 bases removed from V and 4 bases from J, the gap between germline ends came to 10 bases. Per the germline V gene, CDR1 is MNHNY and CDR2 is SVGAGI (reference sequence). This CDR3 reads CASRWTDNQPQHF. In DNA form, the CDR3 reads TGTGCCAGCAGATGGACTGATAATCAGCCCCAGCATTTT.

The gene calls are TRBV14 and TRBJ2-1; maybe TRBD2 (6 bases). V shed 4 bases and J shed 3 bases, with 16 bases lying between them. Germline lookup yields CDR1 SGHDN and CDR2 FVKESK. The CDR3 length is 16 residues. This CDR3 is CASSPGRTPFYNEQFF. DNA of the CDR3: TGTGCCAGCAGCCCAGGGAGGACCCCCTTCTACAATGAGCAGTTCTTC.

The chain couples TRBV11-1 to TRBJ2-3; 7 nucleotides match TRBD1. Germline CDR1 is SGHAT and CDR2 is FQDESV (reference sequence). This CDR3 region has 18 residues. The J segment lost 3 bases and the V segment lost 3 bases, leaving 15 bases of the junction unmatched. CDR3 sequence: CASSLGQQGPVLTDTQYF. The CDR3 DNA reads TGTGCCAGCAGCTTGGGACAACAGGGGCCTGTTTTGACAGATACGCAGTATTTT. The whole variable domain, filled in from reference TRBV11-1 and TRBJ2-3, reads EAEVAQSPRYKITEKSQAVAFWCDPISGHATLYWYRQILGQGPELLVQFQDESVVDDSQLPKDRFSAERLKGVDSTLKIQPAELGDSAMYLCASSLGQQGPVLTDTQYFGPGTRLTVL.

The V call is TRBV7-9, the J call TRBJ1-2, with no clear D. Deletions cut 7 bases from V and 8 bases from J, with 11 bases between. Germline V lookup: CDR1 SEHNR, CDR2 FQNEAQ (reference sequence). The CDR3 spans 11 residues. In DNA form, the CDR3 reads TGTGCCAGCACACGGTGGGGAGGCTACACCTTC. It codes for CASTRWGGYTF.

This chain uses TRBV6-5 with TRBJ1-1, with D possibly matching TRBD1 (5 bases). Trimming took off 6 bases at V and 2 bases at J, with 10 bases between the two ends. Germline V gene sequence: CDR1 MNHEY, CDR2 SVGAGI. This CDR3 contains 13 residues. The CDR3 DNA reads TGTGCCAGCAGCAGGGCCCGCAACACTGAAGCTTTCTTT. This encodes CASSRARNTEAFF.

The CDR3 protein is CASFSYQNYEQYF. The CDR3 DNA reads TGTGCCAGTTTCTCATACCAAAACTACGAGCAGTACTTC. The chain has TRBV28 and TRBJ2-7; D uncertain. Germline CDR1 and CDR2: MDHEN and SYDVKM. CDR3 length: 13 amino acids. The V and J ends lost 9 bases and 3 bases respectively, with 15 bases between them.

This chain links TRBV6-1 with TRBJ2-5; D is unresolved. V shed 3 bases and J shed 9 bases, with 8 bases lying between them. Germline loops: CDR1 MNHNS, CDR2 SASEGT. This CDR3 spans 11 amino acids. CDR3 nucleotide sequence: TGTGCCAGCAGTGAGAGGTGGGCCCAGTACTTC. Protein sequence: CASSERWAQYF.

The chain links TRBV5-5 to TRBJ1-1, with D hard to call. The CDR3 sequence is 13 residues long. V lost 1 base and J 3 bases, leaving 7 bases between the germline ends. Germline V gene lookup returns CDR1 SGHKS and CDR2 YYEKEE (reference sequence). CDR3 protein: CASSLLSDTEAFF. In DNA form, the CDR3 reads TGTGCCAGCAGCTTGCTCTCTGACACTGAAGCTTTCTTT. Full variable domain (remainder filled in from reference TRBV5-5 and TRBJ1-1): DAGVTQSPTHLIKTRGQQVTLRCSPISGHKSVSWYQQVLGQGPQFIFQYYEKEERGRGNFPDRFSARQFPNYSSELNVNALLLGDSALYLCASSLLSDTEAFFGQGTRLTVV.

The chain couples TRBV5-1 to TRBJ2-3; TRBD2 agrees at 8 bases. The germline gives CDR1 SGHRS, CDR2 YFSETQ. Trimming took 0 bases from V and 2 from J; bases not matched to a gene: 5. This CDR3 has 16 residues. CDR3 coding DNA: TGCGCCAGCAGCTTGGCTGGCGGGGGGTACACAGATACGCAGTATTTT. It translates to CASSLAGGGYTDTQYF.

The chain recombines TRBV4-1 with TRBJ1-2; no clear D gene. The germline gives CDR1 MGHRA, CDR2 YSYEKL. The CDR3 extends over 16 amino acids. V dropped 1 base and J dropped 0 bases, with 12 bases sitting between them. The CDR3 DNA reads TGCGCCAGCAGCCAAGCTTGGACTGCTACTAACTATGGCTACACCTTC. It translates to CASSQAWTATNYGYTF.

The chain recombines TRBV5-4 with TRBJ2-7, with 9 nucleotides matching TRBD1. The V gene's germline CDR1 is SGHNT and CDR2 YYREEE (reference sequence). This CDR3 has 15 amino acids. Unmatched junction bases numbered 11, after V lost 4 bases and J lost 6 bases. This chain's CDR3 is CASSQQGALSPEQYF. Written as DNA, the CDR3 is TGTGCCAGCAGCCAACAGGGGGCGCTGAGTCCCGAGCAGTACTTC. The full variable domain, its missing parts supplied by reference TRBV5-4 and TRBJ2-7, is ETGVTQSPTHLIKTRGQQVTLRCSSQSGHNTVSWYQQALGQGPQFIFQYYREEENGRGNFPPRFSGLQFPNYSSELNVNALELDDSALYLCASSQQGALSPEQYFGPGTRLTVT.

The V gene is TRBV7-3, the J gene TRBJ2-1; D may be TRBD1 (5 bases). Trimming stripped 4 bases from V and 0 bases from J, with 10 bases between. The CDR3 has 15 amino acids. Per germline, CDR1 SGHTA and CDR2 FQGTGA. The CDR3 is CASSSRQSSYNEQFF. The CDR3 DNA sequence: TGTGCCAGCAGCTCCAGACAGAGCTCCTACAATGAGCAGTTCTTC.

V and J are TRBV9 and TRBJ1-5; D is ambiguous. V dropped 4 bases and J dropped 2 bases, with 10 bases sitting between them. The germline V gene has CDR1 SGDLS and CDR2 YYNGEE. The CDR3 contains 14 residues. The CDR3 is CASSPTQGNQPQHF. The CDR3 DNA reads as TGTGCCAGCAGCCCCACGCAGGGCAATCAGCCCCAGCATTTT. The variable domain in full, completed from reference TRBV9 and TRBJ1-5, reads DSGVTQTPKHLITATGQRVTLRCSPRSGDLSVYWYQQSLDQGLQFLIQYYNGEERAKGNILERFSAQQFPDLHSELNLSSLELGDSALYFCASSPTQGNQPQHFGDGTRLSIL.

The chain links TRBV27 to TRBJ2-7; TRBD1 might be the D (6 bases). Trimming stripped 6 bases from V and 3 bases from J, with 15 bases between. Germline V lookup: CDR1 MNHEY, CDR2 SMNVEV (reference sequence). CDR3 size: 14 residues. CDR3 sequence: CASRGQTAVYEQYF. CDR3 sequence (DNA): TGTGCCAGCAGGGGACAAACTGCGGTCTACGAGCAGTACTTC.

The rearrangement uses TRBV6-5 and TRBJ1-1; D uncertain. The CDR3 sequence is 14 residues long. V dropped 0 bases and J dropped 4 bases, with 9 bases sitting between them. CDR1 and CDR2 (germline): MNHEY, SVGAGI. The CDR3 here is CASSYSSGSTEAFF. In DNA form, the CDR3 reads TGTGCCAGCAGTTACTCGTCCGGGAGCACTGAAGCTTTCTTT.

The J gene is TRBJ1-1, the V gene TRBV13; a possible D gene is TRBD1 (5 bases). CDR1 and CDR2 from the germline V gene are PRHDT and FYEKMQ (reference sequence). The CDR3 contains 14 residues. V was shortened by 2 bases and J by 5 bases, with 12 bases between the two germline ends. CDR3 loop: CASSLSRGMTEAFF. CDR3 sequence (DNA): TGTGCCAGCAGCTTAAGTCGGGGGATGACTGAAGCTTTCTTT.